These 9 T cell receptor beta chains were sequenced from one sample in a study of vaccination and CD4 T cells after COVID-19 (dated by TCRdb to the early 2020s). The library was generated by PCR. Data came from an Illumina iSeq 100. DNA from cultured CD4+ T cells was subjected to TCR sequencing with the Oncomine TCR Beta short-read assay at the Johns Hopkins FTIC core. TCRdb reran the public reads through fastp at Q25 and MiXCR, keeping productive beta chains. Each entry is one CDR3 protein sequence, shown with its most common DNA and genes. Counted in this sample were 20,000 to 25,000 distinct CDR3 sequences; roughly 33% of them appeared once. The ten largest account for 2.5% to 3.5% of the sample. In the paper's terms, the time point label means: late sampling 161 to 241 days after vaccination in a few convalescent patients. The intended sense of this specimen's treatment or condition label: roughly 11-day PBMC culture with coronavirus spike peptide pools or control peptides (ViraFEST assay).

These receptors' antigens are unknown. The sequences come from CD4+ T cells from blood, cultured in vitro, collected about 7 months after SARS-CoV-2 vaccination. These receptors all stem from a human donor who had recovered from COVID-19.

The chain is built from TRBV28 and TRBJ2-7; D unresolved. Trimming took off 6 bases at V and 5 bases at J, with 11 bases between the two ends. CDR3 size: 12 residues. Germline V gives CDR1 MDHEN, CDR2 SYDVKM. The CDR3 DNA sequence: TGTGCCAGCAGCCTGCCAGGAGACGAGCAGTACTTC. Residues: CASSLPGDEQYF.

The chain links TRBV29-1 to TRBJ2-1, with D perhaps TRBD2 (5 bases). With 3 bases removed from V and 6 bases from J, the gap between germline ends came to 18 bases. In germline, CDR1 is SQVTM, CDR2 ANQGSEA. This CDR3 contains 15 residues. The CDR3 region is CSVEAGWRIGNEQFF. The CDR3, as DNA: TGCAGCGTTGAGGCGGGTTGGCGGATCGGCAATGAGCAGTTCTTC.

The V and J genes are TRBV6-1 and TRBJ2-5, with 11 bases lining up with TRBD2. The CDR3 runs to 15 residues. Trimming at V came to 6 bases and at J to 5 bases, leaving 8 bases not matched to a gene. The germline V gene has CDR1 MNHNS and CDR2 SASEGT. The CDR3 DNA sequence: TGTGCCAGCAGCTTCGACCGACTAGCGGGGGAGACCCAGTACTTC. Amino acid sequence: CASSFDRLAGETQYF.

This clonotype was counted between two and nine times. This sequence joins TRBV24-1 and TRBJ1-5; the match to TRBD1 covers 12 bases. The junction had 4 bases not matched to a gene; V was cut back by 3 bases and J by 2 bases. Germline CDR1 and CDR2: KGHDR and SFDVKD. The CDR3 has 17 amino acids. The CDR3 DNA sequence: TGTGCCACCAGTGATCCGGGGACAGGGGGCGGCAATCAGCCCCAGCATTTT. Amino acid sequence: CATSDPGTGGGNQPQHF.

The CDR3 DNA follows: TGTGCCAGCAGCTTATTGGGGAGTTGGACAGATACGCAGTATTTT. It translates to CASSLLGSWTDTQYF. The chain recombines TRBV7-3 with TRBJ2-3; TRBD2 might be the D (5 bases). Trimming removed 2 bases from V and 3 bases from J, with 12 bases in between. This CDR3 region has 15 residues. Germline V CDR1 and CDR2: SGHTA, FQGTGA.

CDR3 amino acids: CASIGRTGSTEQYF. CDR3 DNA: TGTGCCAGTATCGGGAGGACAGGGTCAACCGAGCAGTACTTC. The rearrangement joins TRBV19 to TRBJ2-7; TRBD1 is a possible D gene (8 bases). The V gene lost 7 bases and the J gene lost 6 bases, with 19 bases spanning the gap. There are 14 residues in the CDR3. The germline gives CDR1 LNHDA, CDR2 SQIVND (reference sequence). Full variable domain (missing parts from reference TRBV19 and TRBJ2-7): DGGITQSPKYLFRKEGQNVTLSCEQNLNHDAMYWYRQDPGQGLRLIYYSQIVNDFQKGDIAEGYSVSREKKESFPLTVTSAQKNPTAFYLCASIGRTGSTEQYFGPGTRLTVT.

Sample share makes this clonotype medium-sized. The chain joins TRBV15 to TRBJ2-7; no definite D call. Deletions cut 0 bases from V and 6 bases from J, with 9 bases between. The germline CDR1 and CDR2 sequences are LNHNV and YYDKDF (reference sequence). The CDR3 length is 13 residues. DNA for the CDR3: TGTGCCACCAGCAGAGACATTGTACGCGAGCAGTACTTC. As protein: CATSRDIVREQYF.

This clonotype was seen more than once but under ten times. The chain carries TRBV20-1 and TRBJ2-3; D is ambiguous. The ends were cut back, 2 bases at V and 2 bases at J, with 8 bases in the middle. This CDR3 spans 13 amino acids. Germline V gene sequence: CDR1 DFQATT, CDR2 SNEGSKA (reference sequence). DNA for the CDR3: TGCAGTGCTAGACTTCCTACCACAGATACGCAGTATTTT. Protein: CSARLPTTDTQYF.

This clonotype turned up a few times. The chain carries TRBV10-3 and TRBJ1-6; D not certain. Germline lookup yields CDR1 ENHRY and CDR2 SYGVKD. The CDR3 covers 16 residues. Trimming shortened V by 0 bases and J by 6 bases, and 12 bases separated the two germline ends. As DNA, the CDR3 is TGTGCCATCAGTGAGTCTGCCCGGACCCCTAATTCACCCCTCCACTTT. This encodes CAISESARTPNSPLHF.